These T cell receptor beta chains were read from a single sample in a study of identical twins. One entry per CDR3 protein, called by TCRdb with MiXCR from the 5' RACE reads. The repertoire consists of 650,000 to 800,000 distinct CDR3 sequences, with roughly 8% occurring once and the leading ten covering 0.8% to 1%. The same specimen was also included in a second study, on yellow fever vaccine responses in identical twins.

Sequenced sample: PBMCs. The source of these receptors is a woman aged 18 to 35 in good health. CDR3s include the opening cysteine and the closing phenylalanine or tryptophan.

V gene	J gene	CDR3 length	CDR3 protein
TRBV25-1	TRBJ2-5	16	CASSASGTGARETQYF
TRBV5-1	TRBJ2-1	12	CASSFDLNEQFF
TRBV28	TRBJ2-1	14	CASSFGTSAPKQFF
TRBV6-1	TRBJ2-5	14	CASSTLWGQETQYF
TRBV20-1	TRBJ2-4	12	CSVGEAKNIQYF
TRBV5-1	TRBJ2-3	15	CASSLEGSVADTQYF
TRBV11-2	TRBJ2-7	15	CASSSIAGVGYEQYF
TRBV6-5	TRBJ1-6	15	CASSYTGGKNSPLHF
TRBV7-9	TRBJ2-2	15	CASSLWLASTGELFF
TRBV18	TRBJ2-7	15	CASSPIPGGYYEQYF
TRBV11-3	TRBJ2-1	14	CASSLDPQGCEQFF
TRBV10-3	TRBJ1-5	13	CAISRDNNQPQHF
TRBV5-1	TRBJ2-7	13	CASSPHQGSEQYF
TRBV3-1	TRBJ2-7	13	CASSPTSGYEQYF
TRBV6-6	TRBJ1-1	10	CASLNTEAFF
TRBV27	TRBJ1-1	15	CASSLPGARKVAAFF
TRBV4-2	TRBJ2-3	15	CASSQESGMLDTQYF
TRBV7-9	TRBJ1-1	13	CASSPPSYTEAFF
TRBV7-9	TRBJ1-6	16	CASSSRSKGLGSPLHF
TRBV28	TRBJ1-2	11	CVTTGGVGYTF
TRBV28	TRBJ1-1	15	CASSLQQGMGTEAFF
TRBV3-1	TRBJ2-2	14	CASSQAGPTGELFF
TRBV21-1	TRBJ2-2	15	CASSKGTGATGELFF
TRBV7-2	TRBJ2-7	13	CASSPKMGHEQYF